What follows is one TCR beta chain and its context. This record belongs to a study of blood T cell repertoires in COVID-19. Study background: The origin of the acute and convalescent COVID-19 samples was the United States, Italy and Spain. PBMCs, B-cell-depleted T cells, or T cells provided the cDNA or gDNA that made up the material.

Original processing notes: Reference gene primer amplification in the assay estimated nucleated cell counts. Profiling relied on immunoSEQ multiplex PCR, and the TCRdb table lists in-frame clones only, not all of them. The V and J calls and the clone size are those of that table, but D and trimming were determined from the DNA. The data show 120,000 or so clones, over 70% seen once. Trimming took 0 bases from V and 3 from J; bases not matched to a gene: 2. The CDR3 loop spans 15 amino acids. Germline loops: CDR1 SGHDT, CDR2 YYEEEE. V usage is TRBV5-6 and J usage is TRBJ1-5; 8 bases line up with TRBD1. The sequenced sample was peripheral blood. The origin of this receptor is a woman between 45 and 60 years old with acute or convalescent COVID-19. CDR3 residues: CASSLGTGYNQPQHF. CDR3 sequence (DNA): TGTGCCAGCAGCTTGGGGACAGGGTACAATCAGCCCCAGCATTTT.